The entry that follows covers one T cell receptor beta chain sequence. What it binds is not known. Measured with immunoSEQ multiplex PCR; TCRdb has only the in-frame clones, and not every one. This table holds approximately 1,000,000 clones, about 84% found once. The CDR3 loop spans 19 amino acids. Germline V gives CDR1 SGHAT, CDR2 FQNNGV. The V end lost 4 bases, the J end lost 2 bases, and 26 bases lay between the germline ends. This entry comes from a study of shared clonotypes between healthy human individuals. The study, taken as a whole, reports: Apart from blood, nothing was sampled; tissue repertoires likely differ.

The V and J genes are TRBV11-2 and TRBJ2-5; TRBD2 is a possible D gene (6 bases). Sequencing was performed on memory CD4+ T cells from PBMCs. Subset meaning: CD45RA-negative fraction. This sequence originates from a man younger than 35 in good health. Some clones in this sample may be carry-over from other donors' samples. The CDR3 DNA reads as TGTGCCAGCAGCTCCGGGCGGGGATCCCTCCTAGCGCTGCAAGAGACCCAGTACTTC. This translates into CASSSGRGSLLALQETQYF.